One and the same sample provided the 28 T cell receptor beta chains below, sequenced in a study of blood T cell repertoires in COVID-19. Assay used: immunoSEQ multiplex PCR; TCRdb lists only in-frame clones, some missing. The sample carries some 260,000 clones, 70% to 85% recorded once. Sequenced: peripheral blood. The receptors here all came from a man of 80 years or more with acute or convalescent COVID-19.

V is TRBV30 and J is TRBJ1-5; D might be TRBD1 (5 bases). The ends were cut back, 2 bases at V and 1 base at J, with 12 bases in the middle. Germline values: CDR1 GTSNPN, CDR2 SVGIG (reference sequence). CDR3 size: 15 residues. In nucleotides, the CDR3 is TGTGCCTGGAGTCGGGGGAGAATGAGCAATCAGCCCCAGCATTTT. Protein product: CAWSRGRMSNQPQHF. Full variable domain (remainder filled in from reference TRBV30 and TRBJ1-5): SQTIHQWPATLVQPVGSPLSLECTVEGTSNPNLYWYRQAAGRGLQLLFYSVGIGQISSEVPQNLSASRPQDRQFILSSKKLLLSDSGFYLCAWSRGRMSNQPQHFGDGTRLSIL.

CDR3 bases: TGTGCCAGCAGCAAAGAGGGGCACCGCCTCGAGCAGTACTTC. Amino acids: CASSKEGHRLEQYF. The V and J genes are TRBV21-1 and TRBJ2-7; the table names TRBD1, a call not compared with the DNA. TRBV21-1 is designated a pseudogene. The CDR3 length is 14 residues.

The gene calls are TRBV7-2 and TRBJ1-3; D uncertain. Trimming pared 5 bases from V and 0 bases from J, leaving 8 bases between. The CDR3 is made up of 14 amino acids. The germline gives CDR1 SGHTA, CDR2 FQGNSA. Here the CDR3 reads CASSPGGSGNTIYF. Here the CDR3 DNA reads TGTGCCAGCAGCCCCGGAGGCTCTGGAAACACCATATATTTT.

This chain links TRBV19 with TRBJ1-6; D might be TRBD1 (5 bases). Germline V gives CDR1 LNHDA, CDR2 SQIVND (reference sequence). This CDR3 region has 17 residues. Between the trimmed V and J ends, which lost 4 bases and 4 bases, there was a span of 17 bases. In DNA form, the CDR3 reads TGTGCCAGTAGTAAGACGAGACAGTCGATTTATAATTCACCCCTCCACTTT. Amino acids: CASSKTRQSIYNSPLHF.

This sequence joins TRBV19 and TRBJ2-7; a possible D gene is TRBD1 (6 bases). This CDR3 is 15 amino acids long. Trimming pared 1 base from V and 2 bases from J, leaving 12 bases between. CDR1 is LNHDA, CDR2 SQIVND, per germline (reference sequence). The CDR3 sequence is CASSIANRAPYEQYF. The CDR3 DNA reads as TGTGCCAGTAGTATAGCGAACAGGGCACCCTACGAGCAGTACTTC.

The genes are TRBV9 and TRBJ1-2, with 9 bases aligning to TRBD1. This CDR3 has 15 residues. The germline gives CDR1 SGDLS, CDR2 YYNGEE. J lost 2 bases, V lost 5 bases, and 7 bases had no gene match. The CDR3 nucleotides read TGTGCCAGCAGAAACGACAGGGGGGGAAACTATGGCTACACCTTC. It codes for CASRNDRGGNYGYTF.

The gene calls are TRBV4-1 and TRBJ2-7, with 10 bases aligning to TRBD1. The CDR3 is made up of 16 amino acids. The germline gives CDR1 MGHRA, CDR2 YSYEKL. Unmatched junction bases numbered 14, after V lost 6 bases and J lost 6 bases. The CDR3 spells CASRGIRDRGESEQYF. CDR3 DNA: TGCGCCAGCAGGGGCATTCGGGACAGGGGAGAATCCGAGCAGTACTTC.

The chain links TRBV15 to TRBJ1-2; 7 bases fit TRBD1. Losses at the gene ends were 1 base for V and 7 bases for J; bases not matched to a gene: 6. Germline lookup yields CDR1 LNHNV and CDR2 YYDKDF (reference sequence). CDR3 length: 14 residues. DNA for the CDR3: TGTGCCACCAGCAGAGTTACAGGGGACACTGGCTACACCTTC. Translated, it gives CATSRVTGDTGYTF.

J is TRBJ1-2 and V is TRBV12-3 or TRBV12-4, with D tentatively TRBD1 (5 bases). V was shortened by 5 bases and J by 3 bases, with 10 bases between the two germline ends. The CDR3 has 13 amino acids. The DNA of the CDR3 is TGTGCCAGCAGTGCAGGGCTGGACTATGGCTACACCTTC. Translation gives CASSAGLDYGYTF.

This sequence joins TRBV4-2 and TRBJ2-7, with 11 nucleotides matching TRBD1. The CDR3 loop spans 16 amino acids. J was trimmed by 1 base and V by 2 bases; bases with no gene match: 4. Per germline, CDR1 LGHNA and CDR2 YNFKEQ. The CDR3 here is CASSQFGTGGSYEQYF. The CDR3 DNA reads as TGTGCCAGCAGCCAATTCGGGACAGGGGGATCCTACGAGCAGTACTTC.

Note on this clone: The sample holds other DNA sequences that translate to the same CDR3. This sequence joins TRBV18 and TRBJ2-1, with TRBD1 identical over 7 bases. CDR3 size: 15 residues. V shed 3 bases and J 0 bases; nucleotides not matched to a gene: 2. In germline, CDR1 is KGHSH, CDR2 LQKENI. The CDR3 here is CASSPTGSSYNEQFF. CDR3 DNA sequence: TGTGCCAGCTCACCGACAGGGAGCTCCTACAATGAGCAGTTCTTC.

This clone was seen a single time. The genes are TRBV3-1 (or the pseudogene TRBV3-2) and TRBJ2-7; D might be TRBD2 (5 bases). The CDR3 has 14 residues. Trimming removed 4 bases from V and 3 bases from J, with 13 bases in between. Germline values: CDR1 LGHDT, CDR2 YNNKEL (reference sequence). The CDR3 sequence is CASSPSGLVYEQYF. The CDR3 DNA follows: TGTGCCAGCAGCCCCAGCGGTTTAGTCTACGAGCAGTACTTC.

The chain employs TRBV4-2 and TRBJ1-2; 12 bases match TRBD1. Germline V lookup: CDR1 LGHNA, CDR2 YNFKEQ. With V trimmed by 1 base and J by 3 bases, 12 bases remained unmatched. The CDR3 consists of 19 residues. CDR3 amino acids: CASSQARDRGRWVHYGYTF. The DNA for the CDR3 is TGTGCCAGCAGCCAAGCCCGGGACAGGGGGCGTTGGGTACACTATGGCTACACCTTC.

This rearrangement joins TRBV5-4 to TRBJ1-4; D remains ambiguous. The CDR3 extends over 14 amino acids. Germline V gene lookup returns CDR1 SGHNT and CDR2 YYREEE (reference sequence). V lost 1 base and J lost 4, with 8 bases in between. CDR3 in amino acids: CASSLKRDNEKLFF. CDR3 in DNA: TGTGCCAGCAGCTTGAAGCGGGATAATGAAAAACTGTTTTTT.

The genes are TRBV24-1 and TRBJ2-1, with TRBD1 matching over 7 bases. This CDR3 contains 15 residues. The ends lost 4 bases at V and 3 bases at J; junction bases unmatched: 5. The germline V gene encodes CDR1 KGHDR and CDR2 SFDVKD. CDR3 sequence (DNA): TGTGCCACCAGTGACACACAGGGGATCTACAATGAGCAGTTCTTC. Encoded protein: CATSDTQGIYNEQFF.

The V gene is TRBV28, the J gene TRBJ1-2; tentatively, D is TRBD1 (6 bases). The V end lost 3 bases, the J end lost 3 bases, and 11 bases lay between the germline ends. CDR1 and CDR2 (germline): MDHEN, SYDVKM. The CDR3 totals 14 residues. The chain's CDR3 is CASSFGGGHYGYTF. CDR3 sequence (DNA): TGTGCCAGCAGTTTTGGGGGGGGCCACTATGGCTACACCTTC.

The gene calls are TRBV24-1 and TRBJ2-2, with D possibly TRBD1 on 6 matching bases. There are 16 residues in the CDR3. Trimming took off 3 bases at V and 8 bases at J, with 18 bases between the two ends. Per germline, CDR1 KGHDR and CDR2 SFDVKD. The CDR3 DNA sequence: TGTGCCACCAGTGATATCCAGGGACAAGGACTGGGGGAGCTGTTTTTT. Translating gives CATSDIQGQGLGELFF.

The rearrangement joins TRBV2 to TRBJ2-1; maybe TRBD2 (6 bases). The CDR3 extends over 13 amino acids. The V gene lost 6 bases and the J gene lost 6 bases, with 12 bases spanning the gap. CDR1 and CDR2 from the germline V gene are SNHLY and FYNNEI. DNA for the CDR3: TGTGCCAGCAGGGCGACGCGGGGCAATGAGCAGTTCTTC. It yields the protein CASRATRGNEQFF.

Here the CDR3 reads CASSTDRGGRNTEAFF. DNA of the CDR3: TGTGCCAGCAGCACCGACAGGGGCGGACGGAACACTGAAGCTTTCTTT. The chain combines TRBV11-2 with TRBJ1-1; TRBD1 agrees at 8 bases. V was clipped by 5 bases and J by 1 base; unmatched bases: 9. The CDR3 sequence is 16 residues long. The germline CDR1 and CDR2 sequences are SGHAT and FQNNGV.

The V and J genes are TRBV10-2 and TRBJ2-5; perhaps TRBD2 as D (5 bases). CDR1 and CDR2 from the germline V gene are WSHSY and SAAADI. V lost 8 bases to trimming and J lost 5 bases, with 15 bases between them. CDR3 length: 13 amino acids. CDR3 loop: CASGVARGETQYF. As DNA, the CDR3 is TGCGCCAGCGGAGTCGCGAGAGGGGAGACCCAGTACTTC.

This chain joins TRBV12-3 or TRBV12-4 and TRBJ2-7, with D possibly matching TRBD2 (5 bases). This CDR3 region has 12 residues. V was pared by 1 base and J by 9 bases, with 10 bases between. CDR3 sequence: CASSLVRGGQYF. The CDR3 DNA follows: TGTGCCAGCAGTTTAGTTCGTGGAGGGCAGTACTTC.

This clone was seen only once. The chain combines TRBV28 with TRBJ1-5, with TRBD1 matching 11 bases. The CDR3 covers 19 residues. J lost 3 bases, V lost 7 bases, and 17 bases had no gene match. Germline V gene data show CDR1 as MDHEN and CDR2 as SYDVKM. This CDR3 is CASNLLTGTGGSYNQPQHF. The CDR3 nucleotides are TGTGCCAGCAATTTGTTAACCGGGACAGGGGGTTCATACAATCAGCCCCAGCATTTT.

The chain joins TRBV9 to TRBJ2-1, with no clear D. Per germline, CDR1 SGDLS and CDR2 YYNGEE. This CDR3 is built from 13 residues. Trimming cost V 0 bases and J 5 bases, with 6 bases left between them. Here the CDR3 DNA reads TGTGCCAGCAGCGTAGTTAACAACAATGAGCAGTTCTTC. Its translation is CASSVVNNNEQFF.

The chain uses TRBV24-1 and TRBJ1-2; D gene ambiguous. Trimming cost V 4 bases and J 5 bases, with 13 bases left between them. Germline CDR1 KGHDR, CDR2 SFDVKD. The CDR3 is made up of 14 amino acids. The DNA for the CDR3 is TGTGCCACCAGTGACCTTCGGCGGGCTTATGGCTACACCTTC. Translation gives CATSDLRRAYGYTF.

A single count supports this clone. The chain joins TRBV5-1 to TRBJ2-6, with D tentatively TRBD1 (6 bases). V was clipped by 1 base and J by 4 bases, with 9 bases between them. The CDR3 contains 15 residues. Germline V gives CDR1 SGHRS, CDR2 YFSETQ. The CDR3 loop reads CASSLTGPGANVLTF. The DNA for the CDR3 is TGCGCCAGCAGCTTGACAGGGCCCGGGGCCAACGTCCTGACTTTC.

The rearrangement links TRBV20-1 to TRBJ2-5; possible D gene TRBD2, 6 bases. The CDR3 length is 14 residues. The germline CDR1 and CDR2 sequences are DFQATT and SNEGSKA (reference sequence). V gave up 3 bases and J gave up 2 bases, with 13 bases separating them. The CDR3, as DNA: TGCAGTGCTAGTCCCCCGGGACTGCAAGAGACCCAGTACTTC. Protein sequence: CSASPPGLQETQYF.

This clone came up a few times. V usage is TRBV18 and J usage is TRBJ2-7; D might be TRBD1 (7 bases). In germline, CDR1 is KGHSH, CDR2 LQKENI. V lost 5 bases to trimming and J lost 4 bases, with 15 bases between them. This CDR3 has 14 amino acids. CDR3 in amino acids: CASSGSQGGYEQYF. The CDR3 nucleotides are TGTGCCAGCTCAGGAAGTCAGGGGGGATACGAGCAGTACTTC.

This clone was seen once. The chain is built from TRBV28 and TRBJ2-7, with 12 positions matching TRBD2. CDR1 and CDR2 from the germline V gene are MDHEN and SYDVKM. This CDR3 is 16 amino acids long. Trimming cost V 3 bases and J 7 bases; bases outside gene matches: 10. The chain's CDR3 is CASSFRLAGGELEQYF. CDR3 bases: TGTGCCAGCAGTTTTAGGCTAGCGGGGGGGGAACTGGAGCAGTACTTC.